A single sample is the source of the 6 T cell receptor beta chains below, sequenced in a study of OX40 agonist ivuxolimab in advanced cancers. TCRdb keeps only in-frame clones here, not all; method: immunoSEQ multiplex PCR. The sample consists of 70,000 to 80,000 clones, about 89% of them appearing once. This specimen consisted of CD4+ or CD8+ T cells sorted from blood, obtained in a trial of the OX40 agonist ivuxolimab. The receptors derive from an adult with an advanced solid tumor such as melanoma, head and neck, liver or kidney cancer.

This rearrangement joins TRBV28 to TRBJ1-3, with D unresolved. The germline gives CDR1 MDHEN, CDR2 SYDVKM. Trimming pared 4 bases from V and 2 bases from J, leaving 9 bases between. The CDR3 contains 14 residues. CDR3 amino acids: CASSSDITGNTIYF. CDR3 DNA sequence: TGTGCCAGCAGTTCCGACATCACTGGAAACACCATATATTTT. Supplemented by reference TRBV28 and TRBJ1-3, the full variable domain reads DVKVTQSSRYLVKRTGEKVFLECVQDMDHENMFWYRQDPGLGLRLIYFSYDVKMKEKGDIPEGYSVSREKKERFSLILESASTNQTSMYLCASSSDITGNTIYFGEGSWLTVV.

This sequence joins TRBV28 and TRBJ2-3; 10 nucleotides match TRBD2. From germline, CDR1 is MDHEN and CDR2 SYDVKM. After removal of 4 bases from V and 6 bases from J, the junction contained 10 bases not matched to a gene. This CDR3 is built from 16 residues. The CDR3 reads CASSSTYLAGADTQYF. CDR3 in DNA: TGTGCCAGCAGTTCGACTTATCTAGCGGGGGCGGATACGCAGTATTTT.

The chain has TRBV27 and TRBJ2-2; D unclear. V was trimmed by 7 bases and J by 1 base, leaving 16 bases between them. The CDR3 covers 16 residues. Germline V gene lookup returns CDR1 MNHEY and CDR2 SMNVEV (reference sequence). The CDR3 DNA is TGTGCCAGCATGGTTTCAGCCCCCCTGAACACCGGGGAGCTGTTTTTT. It yields the protein CASMVSAPLNTGELFF.

The chain carries TRBV5-1 and TRBJ1-4; 7 bases align to TRBD1. V gave up 5 bases and J gave up 6 bases; unmatched junction bases: 10. The CDR3 sequence is 15 residues long. Germline V gene data show CDR1 as SGHRS and CDR2 as YFSETQ. Written as DNA, the CDR3 is TGCGCCAGCAGACCACAGGGGCGCAGGGATGAAAAACTGTTTTTT. It codes for CASRPQGRRDEKLFF.

For the CDR3, the DNA is TGCGCCAGCAGCTTGGCCCTTGAGTACACTGAAGCTTTCTTT. Amino acid sequence: CASSLALEYTEAFF. The chain recombines TRBV5-1 with TRBJ1-1; D not resolved. This CDR3 contains 14 residues. The V gene's germline CDR1 is SGHRS and CDR2 YFSETQ. The germline V and J ends were trimmed by 0 bases and 3 bases, with 9 bases remaining between them.

The chain links TRBV7-2 to TRBJ1-6; perhaps TRBD1 as D (5 bases). Germline V lookup: CDR1 SGHTA, CDR2 FQGNSA. V lost 5 bases to trimming and J lost 0 bases, with 11 bases between them. The CDR3 is 16 residues long. CDR3 amino acids: CASSRQLASYNSPLHF. The CDR3 DNA follows: TGTGCCAGCAGCCGACAGCTAGCCTCCTATAATTCACCCCTCCACTTT.